This TCR beta chain was recovered during a study of T cells in Graves' hyperthyroidism and ophthalmopathy. This clonotype was detected ten times or more. Regions amplified from RNA transcripts were the TCR beta CDR3 regions. The HTBI primer set was used in a first-round RT-PCR of the TCR CDR3. Each CDR3 protein is one row after TCRdb ran MiXCR on the multiplex PCR reads. The repertoire has approximately 610,000 distinct CDR3 sequences, 16% of them found once; the top ten carry about 17%. Germline V gene lookup returns CDR1 SGHAT and CDR2 FQNNGV. The CDR3 covers 19 residues. V was pared by 5 bases and J by 2 bases, with 22 bases between.

The chain recombines TRBV11-2 with TRBJ1-6; TRBD1 is a possible D gene (6 bases). The sequence was collected from a woman aged 18 to 35 with Graves' hyperthyroidism. Sample: blood. The CDR3 sequence is CASSLRRRTANTYNSPLHF. The CDR3 DNA reads as TGTGCCAGCAGCCTCCGCCGGAGGACAGCCAATACCTATAATTCACCCCTCCACTTT.